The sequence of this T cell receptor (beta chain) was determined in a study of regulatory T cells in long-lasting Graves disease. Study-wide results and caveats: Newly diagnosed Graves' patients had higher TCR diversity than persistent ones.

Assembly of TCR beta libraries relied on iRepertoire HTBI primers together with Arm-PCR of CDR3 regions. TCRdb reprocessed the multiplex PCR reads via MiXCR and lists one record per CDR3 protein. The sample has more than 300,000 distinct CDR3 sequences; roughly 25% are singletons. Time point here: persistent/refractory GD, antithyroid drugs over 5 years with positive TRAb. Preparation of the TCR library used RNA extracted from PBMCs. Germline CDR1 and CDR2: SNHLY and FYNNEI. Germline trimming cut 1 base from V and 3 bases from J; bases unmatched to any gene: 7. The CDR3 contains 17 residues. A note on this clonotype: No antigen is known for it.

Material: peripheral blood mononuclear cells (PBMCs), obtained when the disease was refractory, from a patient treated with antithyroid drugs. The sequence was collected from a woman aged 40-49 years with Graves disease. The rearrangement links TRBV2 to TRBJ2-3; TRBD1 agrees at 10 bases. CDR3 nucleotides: TGTGCCAGCAGTGAAGGGACAGGGGGATTCTGGACAGATACGCAGTATTTT. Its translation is CASSEGTGGFWTDTQYF.